A single sample is the source of the 28 T cell receptor beta chains below, sequenced in a study of human T cells and chemical hapten exposure. TCRdb itself ran the RACE reads through MiXCR, one entry per CDR3 protein. The sample carries around 53,000 distinct CDR3 sequences, less than 9.5% recorded once. Stated time point: patch test 1, 2 weeks after DPC sensitization. This sample's treatment: therapeutic diphenylcyclopropenone sensitization with weekly scalp DPC. The sequencing used whole blood, collected in connection with sensitization to the hapten diphenylcyclopropenone (DPC). The receptors originated from a woman aged 45-59 years with alopecia areata. Some clones in this sample may be carry-over from other donors' samples.

The chain links TRBV27 to TRBJ1-5, with no clear D. Germline V gene lookup returns CDR1 MNHEY and CDR2 SMNVEV (reference sequence). CDR3 length equals 15 residues. Trimming took 2 bases from V and 5 from J, leaving 13 bases between them. CDR3 coding DNA: TGTGCCAGCAGTTTAGGTGCCGCGGCCCATCAGCCCCAGCATTTT. Residues: CASSLGAAAHQPQHF.

This clonotype came up many times. This chain links TRBV5-4 with TRBJ2-2; 9 bases are shared with TRBD2. V trimming: 4 bases; J trimming: 4 bases; junction bases outside the gene matches: 8. There are 16 residues in the CDR3. CDR1 SGHNT and CDR2 YYREEE come from the germline V gene (reference sequence). CDR3 DNA sequence: TGTGCCAGCAGCCGCCGTATAGCGGGAGCCACCGGGGAGCTGTTTTTT. Amino acid sequence: CASSRRIAGATGELFF.

This clonotype was counted at least ten times. The chain couples TRBV27 to TRBJ2-3, with D tentatively TRBD1 or TRBD2 (5 bases each). Germline CDR1 reads MNHEY; CDR2 reads SMNVEV (reference sequence). The CDR3 extends over 16 amino acids. Trimming removed 5 bases from V and 2 bases from J, with 17 bases in between. In DNA, the CDR3 is TGTGCCAGCAGTCGCCCTGGGGGAATCCTCACAGATACGCAGTATTTT. This codes for CASSRPGGILTDTQYF.

This clonotype was counted many times. The chain joins TRBV29-1 to TRBJ2-7; tentative D call: TRBD1 (5 bases). There are 15 residues in the CDR3. Deletions cut 6 bases from V and 9 bases from J, with 27 bases between. CDR1 and CDR2 from the germline V gene are SQVTM and ANQGSEA. In DNA form, the CDR3 reads TGCAGCGTGGGGTCGATGCCGGCAAACCTAGGGGCGCAGTACTTC. Encoded protein: CSVGSMPANLGAQYF.

This clonotype was seen repeatedly, ten times or more. The chain links TRBV28 to TRBJ1-5; 7 bases line up with TRBD1. V shed 6 bases and J 4 bases; nucleotides not matched to a gene: 6. The germline CDR1 and CDR2 sequences are MDHEN and SYDVKM. This CDR3 has 14 residues. CDR3: CASRWDSRNQPQHF. CDR3 nucleotides: TGTGCCAGCAGGTGGGACAGTCGGAATCAGCCCCAGCATTTT. Full variable domain (rest looked up from reference TRBV28 and TRBJ1-5): DVKVTQSSRYLVKRTGEKVFLECVQDMDHENMFWYRQDPGLGLRLIYFSYDVKMKEKGDIPEGYSVSREKKERFSLILESASTNQTSMYLCASRWDSRNQPQHFGDGTRLSIL.

The table lists this clonotype with many counts. V gene TRBV20-1 combines with J gene TRBJ2-7; 7 positions agree with TRBD1. Germline V gives CDR1 DFQATT, CDR2 SNEGSKA (reference sequence). The CDR3 length is 15 residues. The V and J ends lost 1 base and 6 bases, in that order; junction bases with no gene match: 12. The CDR3 DNA follows: TGCAGTGCTAGAGCCTCGGGACAGACCTACGTCGAGCAGTACTTC. Amino acids: CSARASGQTYVEQYF.

About this clonotype itself: As the CDR3 is not closed by the conserved phenylalanine or tryptophan, this likely results from a read error. The V gene is TRBV28, the J gene TRBJ1-2; no definite D call. The V end lost 5 bases, the J end lost 5 bases, and 12 bases lay between the germline ends. Per germline, CDR1 MDHEN and CDR2 SYDVKM. The CDR3 has 13 amino acids. CDR3 amino acids: CASSRADIYGYTL. In DNA, the CDR3 is TGTGCCAGCAGTAGGGCAGATATATATGGCTACACCCTC.

The chain links TRBV2 to TRBJ1-5; D is possibly TRBD1 (5 bases). V lost 6 bases to trimming and J lost 0 bases, with 12 bases between them. The CDR3 consists of 15 residues. Germline lookup yields CDR1 SNHLY and CDR2 FYNNEI. CDR3 region: CASSRVAGSNQPQHF. The CDR3 nucleotides are TGTGCCAGCAGCAGGGTGGCAGGTAGCAATCAGCCCCAGCATTTT.

This clonotype occurred many times. This chain connects TRBV20-1 to TRBJ2-6; D gene ambiguous. This CDR3 is built from 13 residues. Looked up from germline, CDR1 is DFQATT and CDR2 is SNEGSKA (reference sequence). V was cut by 3 bases and J by 1 base, with 4 bases left in between. The CDR3 region has the DNA TGCAGTGCTAGGAGATCTGGGGCCAACGTCCTGACTTTC. As protein: CSARRSGANVLTF.

The V and J genes are TRBV7-2 and TRBJ2-1; D gene unclear. This CDR3 spans 15 amino acids. Germline loops: CDR1 SGHTA, CDR2 FQGNSA. Trimming shortened V by 7 bases and J by 3 bases, and 16 bases separated the two germline ends. CDR3 nucleotide sequence: TGTGCCAGCACCCTACGGAGAGAGAACTACAATGAGCAGTTCTTC. Translated: CASTLRRENYNEQFF. The full variable domain, in which reference TRBV7-2 and TRBJ2-1 provide the parts outside the CDR3, is GAGVSQSPSNKVTEKGKDVELRCDPISGHTALYWYRQSLGQGLEFLIYFQGNSAPDKSGLPSDRFSAERTGGSVSTLTIQRTQQEDSAVYLCASTLRRENYNEQFFGPGTRLTVL.

This clonotype has a count of ten or more. The rearrangement links TRBV10-3 to TRBJ2-7, with no clear D. Trimming pared 0 bases from V and 2 bases from J, leaving 5 bases between. Germline CDR1 ENHRY, CDR2 SYGVKD. This CDR3 has 13 amino acids. CDR3: CAISESPPYEQYF. The CDR3 DNA reads as TGTGCCATCAGTGAGTCCCCCCCCTACGAGCAGTACTTC.

This clonotype was picked up many times. The J gene is TRBJ1-1, the V gene TRBV5-1; maybe TRBD1 (5 bases). Trimming removed 0 bases from V and 5 bases from J, with 14 bases in between. This CDR3 contains 15 residues. Germline CDR1 SGHRS, CDR2 YFSETQ. The CDR3 DNA follows: TGCGCCAGCAGCTTGGAGGTCGGGGACCTAACTGAAGCTTTCTTT. It translates to CASSLEVGDLTEAFF. The whole variable domain, remainder taken from reference TRBV5-1 and TRBJ1-1, is KAGVTQTPRYLIKTRGQQVTLSCSPISGHRSVSWYQQTPGQGLQFLFEYFSETQRNKGNFPGRFSGRQFSNSRSEMNVSTLELGDSALYLCASSLEVGDLTEAFFGQGTRLTVV.

In its sample, this clonotype was seen many times. The chain carries TRBV7-6 and TRBJ1-1; possible D gene TRBD1, 6 bases. The CDR3 totals 13 residues. CDR1 and CDR2 (germline): SGHVS, FNYEAQ. Trimming removed 1 base from V and 5 bases from J, with 8 bases in between. The CDR3 DNA reads as TGTGCCAGCAGCTTAGGGGGGCAGACTGAAGCTTTCTTT. It encodes CASSLGGQTEAFF. Looking up the rest from reference TRBV7-6 and TRBJ1-1 gives the full variable domain: GAGVSQSPRYKVTKRGQDVALRCDPISGHVSLYWYRQALGQGPEFLTYFNYEAQQDKSGLPNDRFSAERPEGSISTLTIQRTEQRDSAMYRCASSLGGQTEAFFGQGTRLTVV.

This clonotype was seen many times. Germline and junction disagree at one end, which may indicate a read error. The chain combines TRBV5-1 with TRBJ1-4, with 9 bases aligning to TRBD1. This CDR3 has 14 residues. Germline-derived CDR1 and CDR2 are SGHRS and YFSETQ. The CDR3 nucleotides read TGCGCCAGCAGCCGGGACAGGGCGAATGGAAAACTGTTTTTT. Its translation: CASSRDRANGKLFF.

The sample holds many counts of this clonotype. The chain combines TRBV11-2 with TRBJ1-4; D remains ambiguous. Germline V gives CDR1 SGHAT, CDR2 FQNNGV. The CDR3 consists of 12 residues. V gave up 4 bases and J gave up 13 bases, with 13 bases separating them. The CDR3 loop is CASSSADRRLFF. CDR3 nucleotide sequence: TGTGCCAGCAGCTCCGCGGACCGTAGACTGTTTTTT.

This clonotype showed up many times. V is TRBV4-3 and J is TRBJ1-4; D gene unclear. Deletions cut 5 bases from V and 0 bases from J, with 10 bases between. The CDR3 is 15 amino acids. The germline CDR1 and CDR2 sequences are LGHNA and YSLEER. The CDR3 loop reads CASSSFLATNEKLFF. In DNA form, the CDR3 reads TGCGCCAGCAGCTCGTTCTTAGCAACTAATGAAAAACTGTTTTTT.

This clonotype was seen at least ten times. The rearrangement joins TRBV10-3 to TRBJ2-3, with 14 bases fitting TRBD2. CDR1 and CDR2 from the germline V gene are ENHRY and SYGVKD. The CDR3 is 16 amino acids. V shed 5 bases and J 5 bases; nucleotides not matched to a gene: 6. The CDR3 DNA sequence: TGTGCCATCAGTAGAGCCGGGACTAGCGGGGGAGATACGCAGTATTTT. It translates to CAISRAGTSGGDTQYF.

The chain recombines TRBV7-2 with TRBJ2-7, with D tentatively TRBD1 (5 bases). The CDR3 contains 16 residues. Germline V lookup: CDR1 SGHTA, CDR2 FQGNSA. Between the trimmed V and J ends, which lost 3 bases and 2 bases, there was a span of 17 bases. The CDR3 DNA follows: TGTGCCAGCAGCTTGTCGTCAGGGCCCTCCGCCTACGAGCAGTACTTC. Translated, it gives CASSLSSGPSAYEQYF. The variable domain in full, with the rest retrieved from reference TRBV7-2 and TRBJ2-7, is GAGVSQSPSNKVTEKGKDVELRCDPISGHTALYWYRQSLGQGLEFLIYFQGNSAPDKSGLPSDRFSAERTGGSVSTLTIQRTQQEDSAVYLCASSLSSGPSAYEQYFGPGTRLTVT.

This clonotype was seen repeatedly, ten times or more. The genes are TRBV29-1 and TRBJ1-5, with no clear D. Looked up from germline, CDR1 is SQVTM and CDR2 is ANQGSEA. The germline V and J ends were trimmed by 6 bases and 3 bases, with 15 bases remaining between them. CDR3 size: 14 residues. This chain's CDR3 is CSVSLGQNNQPQHF. CDR3 nucleotide sequence: TGCAGCGTATCCTTAGGGCAGAACAATCAGCCCCAGCATTTT. Variable domain in full (rest from reference TRBV29-1 and TRBJ1-5): SAVISQKPSRDICQRGTSLTIQCQVDSQVTMMFWYRQQPGQSLTLIATANQGSEATYESGFVIDKFPISRPNLTFSTLTVSNMSPEDSSIYLCSVSLGQNNQPQHFGDGTRLSIL.

This clonotype was detected ten times or more. This chain joins TRBV27 and TRBJ1-1; unclear D gene. Germline values: CDR1 MNHEY, CDR2 SMNVEV (reference sequence). The CDR3 loop spans 13 amino acids. With 5 bases removed from V and 5 bases from J, the gap between germline ends came to 12 bases. In DNA, the CDR3 is TGTGCCAGCAGTCCCCTACCGGTTACTGAAGCTTTCTTT. It codes for CASSPLPVTEAFF.

Turning to this clonotype: A much more abundant neighbour one base away suggests this may be a read error. The genes are TRBV27 and TRBJ1-5; no clear D gene. Germline CDR1 and CDR2: MNHEY and SMNVEV (reference sequence). This CDR3 spans 16 amino acids. The CDR3 loop is CASSLSVQYSNQPHHF. CDR3 bases: TGTGCCAGCAGTTTATCAGTGCAGTATAGCAATCAGCCCCATCATTTT.

Ten or more counts support this clonotype. V is TRBV20-1 and J is TRBJ2-3; 7 nucleotides match TRBD2. This CDR3 has 16 residues. After removal of 5 bases from V and 10 bases from J, the junction contained 21 bases not matched to a gene. Germline values: CDR1 DFQATT, CDR2 SNEGSKA (reference sequence). CDR3 in amino acids: CSAPSGGGRAGLAQYF. CDR3 sequence (DNA): TGCAGTGCTCCCTCGGGAGGAGGGAGAGCCGGCCTGGCGCAGTATTTT.

This clonotype appeared many times. The gene calls are TRBV7-9 and TRBJ2-1; TRBD2 agrees at 9 bases. The length of the CDR3 is 18 residues. The germline V gene has CDR1 SEHNR and CDR2 FQNEAQ (reference sequence). V lost 1 base, J lost 5 bases, and 12 bases stayed unmatched. The CDR3 nucleotides read TGTGCCAGCAGCTTAGAGTCCCTGGCGGGAGGGCGCGACAATGAGCAGTTCTTC. Translation: CASSLESLAGGRDNEQFF.

This clonotype was seen at least ten times. The chain uses TRBV30 and TRBJ2-5; 11 positions match TRBD2. CDR3 length equals 15 residues. The V gene end was trimmed by 4 bases and the J gene end by 4 bases; junction bases not matched to a gene: 8. Germline assignment: CDR1 GTSNPN and CDR2 SVGIG (reference sequence). CDR3: CAWTQLAGVTETQYF. In DNA, the CDR3 is TGTGCCTGGACCCAACTAGCGGGAGTGACAGAGACCCAGTACTTC.

The table lists this clonotype with many counts. The CDR3 loop reads CASSFGDTEAFF. The DNA for the CDR3 is TGTGCCAGCAGCTTTGGGGACACTGAAGCTTTCTTT. The chain employs TRBV7-9 and TRBJ1-1; no definite D call. Germline V CDR1 and CDR2: SEHNR, FQNEAQ (reference sequence). V was clipped by 3 bases and J by 3 bases, with 5 bases between them. This CDR3 contains 12 residues.

This clonotype was recorded at least ten times. The chain is built from TRBV7-8 and TRBJ2-1; D remains unclear. The CDR3 extends over 16 amino acids. Germline V lookup: CDR1 SGHVS, CDR2 FQNEAQ. Trimming removed 5 bases at V and 0 bases at J, with 14 bases between. For the CDR3, the DNA is TGTGCCAGCAGCCCCCTTGCTATCGGCTCCTACAATGAGCAGTTCTTC. It codes for CASSPLAIGSYNEQFF.

CDR3 sequence: CTSSQDSRKYF. CDR3 in DNA: TGCACCAGCAGCCAAGACAGTCGTAAGTACTTC. This sequence joins TRBV1 and TRBJ2-7. TRBV1 is reported as a pseudogene. The CDR3 totals 11 residues.

This clonotype was observed at least ten times. The chain links TRBV9 to TRBJ2-3; D gene uncertain. Germline V gene lookup returns CDR1 SGDLS and CDR2 YYNGEE. V was clipped by 1 base and J by 1 base, with 4 bases between them. This CDR3 region has 13 residues. The CDR3 region is CASSVTGTDTQYF. In nucleotides, the CDR3 is TGTGCCAGCAGCGTAACGGGCACAGATACGCAGTATTTT. The variable domain in full, with the rest retrieved from reference TRBV9 and TRBJ2-3, is DSGVTQTPKHLITATGQRVTLRCSPRSGDLSVYWYQQSLDQGLQFLIQYYNGEERAKGNILERFSAQQFPDLHSELNLSSLELGDSALYFCASSVTGTDTQYFGPGTRLTVL.